The clone carrying this TCR beta chain was seen repeatedly, ten times or more. Between the trimmed V and J ends, which lost 4 bases and 2 bases, there was a span of 12 bases. This CDR3 is 13 amino acids long. Germline lookup yields CDR1 SQVTM and CDR2 ANQGSEA. One entry per CDR3 protein results from TCRdb running MiXCR on the 5' RACE reads. The repertoire holds approximately 52,000 distinct CDR3 sequences, with roughly 5% as singletons. The data are from a study of spatial heterogeneity in lung cancer. Time point meaning: sample taken at primary tumor resection. Samples came from 72 TRACERx patients with untreated early-stage lung cancer. Tumor, nontumor lung or frozen PBMC supplied whole RNA, sequenced without sorting.

V and J are TRBV29-1 and TRBJ2-7, with D uncertain. This clonotype originated in a male donor with early-stage non-small cell lung cancer. The sequenced sample was PBMCs, obtained at surgery. Written as DNA, the CDR3 is TGCAGCGTTGGTGTCACCTCGACCTACGAGCAGTACTTC. Translated, it gives CSVGVTSTYEQYF.